Following are 25 T cell receptor beta chains from one sample sequenced in a study of blood T cell repertoires in COVID-19. Here immunoSEQ multiplex PCR was the method, and the copy in TCRdb shows in-frame clones only, minus some. The sample includes 300,000 to 400,000 clones, approximately 90% of them seen just once. The sequencing input was PBMCs or T cells enriched from blood (not recorded which). The origin of the receptors is a man aged 18 to 30 who had recovered from COVID-19.

This clone was seen ten or more times. The chain is built from TRBV27 and TRBJ2-1; weak D call: TRBD1 (5 bases). The V gene's germline CDR1 is MNHEY and CDR2 SMNVEV (reference sequence). The V end lost 3 bases, the J end lost 6 bases, and 12 bases lay between the germline ends. CDR3 size: 14 residues. This chain's CDR3 is CASSLGTGSNEQFF. CDR3 coding DNA: TGTGCCAGCAGTTTGGGTACAGGATCCAATGAGCAGTTCTTC.

This chain links TRBV12-3 or TRBV12-4 with TRBJ1-1; D gene uncertain. The CDR3 sequence is 12 residues long. With 5 bases removed from V and 4 bases from J, the gap between germline ends came to 8 bases. In DNA, the CDR3 is TGTGCCAGCAGTGCGTTATCCACTGAAGCTTTCTTT. Its translation is CASSALSTEAFF.

This clone was counted a single time. The rearrangement uses TRBV28 and TRBJ2-2; D may be TRBD2 (5 bases). Germline loops: CDR1 MDHEN, CDR2 SYDVKM. With 8 bases removed from V and 4 bases from J, the gap between germline ends came to 11 bases. CDR3 length equals 13 residues. In DNA, the CDR3 is TGTGCCAGCCCGGACTCTGCCACCGGGGAGCTGTTTTTT. Translated: CASPDSATGELFF.

The chain uses TRBV7-9 and TRBJ1-2; TRBD1 might be the D (5 bases). The CDR3 runs to 15 residues. With 4 bases removed from V and 0 bases from J, the gap between germline ends came to 12 bases. The V gene's germline CDR1 is SEHNR and CDR2 FQNEAQ (reference sequence). The CDR3 DNA sequence: TGTGCCAGCAGCTGGATGGGGGGGACTAACTATGGCTACACCTTC. Translating it yields CASSWMGGTNYGYTF.

The chain employs TRBV12-3 or TRBV12-4 and TRBJ2-7; the match to TRBD1 covers 9 bases. CDR3 length: 13 residues. Trimming took 6 bases from V and 7 from J; bases not matched to a gene: 7. The CDR3 region is CASRGDRVGEQYF. The CDR3 coding sequence is TGTGCCAGCAGGGGGGACAGGGTGGGAGAGCAGTACTTC.

The chain combines TRBV5-5 with TRBJ2-7; TRBD2 aligns across 10 bases. Germline V lookup: CDR1 SGHKS, CDR2 YYEKEE (reference sequence). CDR3 length: 15 amino acids. The V segment lost 0 bases and the J segment 2 bases; nucleotides outside the gene matches: 2. CDR3 sequence (DNA): TGTGCCAGCAGCTTGGCCGGGACTAGCGCCTACGAGCAGTACTTC. The encoded protein is CASSLAGTSAYEQYF.

This chain links TRBV7-9 with TRBJ1-1; 9 bases are shared with TRBD1. Trimming at V came to 4 bases and at J to 3 bases, leaving 6 bases not matched to a gene. Germline V gives CDR1 SEHNR, CDR2 FQNEAQ (reference sequence). The CDR3 consists of 15 residues. The CDR3 DNA sequence: TGTGCCAGCAGCTCGGGACAGGGAGGGGACACTGAAGCTTTCTTT. Translation gives CASSSGQGGDTEAFF.

This rearrangement joins TRBV29-1 to TRBJ1-1; TRBD1 matches at 7 bases. The V gene end was trimmed by 5 bases and the J gene end by 2 bases; junction bases not matched to a gene: 5. The CDR3 has 13 amino acids. Looked up from germline, CDR1 is SQVTM and CDR2 is ANQGSEA. CDR3 sequence: CSVYRGPNTEAFF. The CDR3 DNA follows: TGCAGCGTTTACAGGGGACCAAACACTGAAGCTTTCTTT.

The rearrangement uses TRBV3-1 (or the pseudogene TRBV3-2) and TRBJ2-3; D not resolved. The germline CDR1 and CDR2 sequences are LGHDT and YNNKEL (reference sequence). This CDR3 comprises 15 residues. V was trimmed by 0 bases and J by 5 bases, leaving 12 bases between them. DNA for the CDR3: TGTGCCAGCAGCCAAGATTTGCAGGTTGGAGATACGCAGTATTTT. Protein sequence: CASSQDLQVGDTQYF.

The sample holds a few counts of this clone. This chain uses TRBV9 with TRBJ1-2; tentative D call: TRBD1 (5 bases). Trimming stripped 2 bases from V and 2 bases from J, with 13 bases between. The CDR3 sequence is 15 residues long. Looked up from germline, CDR1 is SGDLS and CDR2 is YYNGEE. CDR3 protein: CASSVEGRGNYGYTF. The CDR3, as DNA: TGTGCCAGCAGCGTTGAGGGACGGGGGAACTATGGCTACACCTTC.

The chain recombines TRBV2 with TRBJ2-1; D might be TRBD1 (5 bases). Between the trimmed V and J ends, which lost 6 bases and 6 bases, there was a span of 12 bases. The CDR3 covers 13 residues. Germline CDR1 SNHLY, CDR2 FYNNEI. The CDR3 reads CASRAGPGNEQFF. CDR3 nucleotides: TGTGCCAGCAGAGCAGGGCCGGGCAATGAGCAGTTCTTC. Complete variable domain (other parts from reference TRBV2 and TRBJ2-1): EPEVTQTPSHQVTQMGQEVILRCVPISNHLYFYWYRQILGQKVEFLVSFYNNEISEKSEIFDDQFSVERPDGSNFTLKIRSTKLEDSAMYFCASRAGPGNEQFFGPGTRLTVL.

V is TRBV9 and J is TRBJ2-7; TRBD1 might be the D (6 bases). V was clipped by 0 bases and J by 3 bases, with 10 bases between them. CDR1 is SGDLS and CDR2 is YYNGEE in the germline V gene. The CDR3 totals 14 residues. In nucleotides, the CDR3 is TGTGCCAGCAGCGTAGGGACAGACAGCTACGAGCAGTACTTC. It yields the protein CASSVGTDSYEQYF.

The chain links TRBV5-4 to TRBJ1-1; D might be TRBD1 (5 bases). Germline CDR1 is SGHNT and CDR2 is YYREEE (reference sequence). CDR3 length: 16 amino acids. Trimming removed 5 bases from V and 4 bases from J, with 21 bases in between. In nucleotides, the CDR3 is TGTGCCAGCAGTCCTTGGACGCGGGGCGGGCGCACTGAAGCTTTCTTT. It specifies CASSPWTRGGRTEAFF.

As concerns this clone: This sample includes further DNA sequences coding for the same CDR3. The gene calls are TRBV5-1 and TRBJ2-1, with 9 bases lining up with TRBD1. This CDR3 is built from 15 residues. V dropped 7 bases and J dropped 0; count of bases not matched to a gene: 5. Germline CDR1 reads SGHRS; CDR2 reads YFSETQ. The CDR3 sequence: CASSPGQGSYNEQFF. Here the CDR3 DNA reads TGCGCCAGCTCCCCGGGACAGGGCTCCTACAATGAGCAGTTCTTC. The full variable domain, with the rest looked up from reference TRBV5-1 and TRBJ2-1, is KAGVTQTPRYLIKTRGQQVTLSCSPISGHRSVSWYQQTPGQGLQFLFEYFSETQRNKGNFPGRFSGRQFSNSRSEMNVSTLELGDSALYLCASSPGQGSYNEQFFGPGTRLTVL.

Comments on this clone: This specimen includes other DNA sequences encoding the same CDR3. The CDR3 region is CASSLGQGSYEQYF. CDR3 coding DNA: TGTGCCAGCAGCTTGGGGCAGGGATCCTACGAGCAGTACTTC. The chain is built from TRBV5-4 and TRBJ2-7; TRBD1 might be the D (5 bases). V was trimmed by 0 bases and J by 1 base, leaving 8 bases between them. The V gene's germline CDR1 is SGHNT and CDR2 YYREEE (reference sequence). The CDR3 runs 14 residues.

The chain carries TRBV4-1 and TRBJ1-2; no clear D gene. This CDR3 is built from 16 residues. Germline CDR1 reads MGHRA; CDR2 reads YSYEKL. V lost 3 bases and J 4 bases, leaving 18 bases between the germline ends. CDR3 region: CASSHQGGQESYGYTF. DNA of the CDR3: TGCGCCAGCAGCCACCAAGGAGGGCAGGAATCCTATGGCTACACCTTC.

The chain links TRBV6-5 to TRBJ1-1, with a possible D match to TRBD1 (5 bases). The CDR3 is 15 residues long. Trimming cost V 0 bases and J 0 bases, with 8 bases left between them. Per germline, CDR1 MNHEY and CDR2 SVGAGI. The CDR3 nucleotides are TGTGCCAGCAGTTACTCCACGACAGTGAACACTGAAGCTTTCTTT. Protein: CASSYSTTVNTEAFF.

This chain connects TRBV24-1 to TRBJ1-2; D ambiguous. The CDR3 sequence is 11 residues long. Germline CDR1 KGHDR, CDR2 SFDVKD. Trimming took off 6 bases at V and 4 bases at J, with 5 bases between the two ends. CDR3: CATSTGYGYTF. The CDR3 DNA is TGTGCCACCAGTACCGGCTATGGCTACACCTTC.

This chain's CDR3 is CASSFTPGQGNNGYTF. In DNA form, the CDR3 reads TGCGCCAGCAGCTTTACCCCGGGACAGGGAAACAACGGCTACACCTTC. The V call is TRBV5-1, the J call TRBJ1-2, with TRBD1 matching 9 bases. The CDR3 spans 16 residues. Per germline, CDR1 SGHRS and CDR2 YFSETQ. V was clipped by 2 bases and J by 8 bases; unmatched bases: 13. The whole variable domain, remainder taken from reference TRBV5-1 and TRBJ1-2, is KAGVTQTPRYLIKTRGQQVTLSCSPISGHRSVSWYQQTPGQGLQFLFEYFSETQRNKGNFPGRFSGRQFSNSRSEMNVSTLELGDSALYLCASSFTPGQGNNGYTFGSGTRLTVV.

This rearrangement joins TRBV7-3 to TRBJ1-1; unclear D gene. There are 16 residues in the CDR3. Per the germline V gene, CDR1 is SGHTA and CDR2 is FQGTGA. V was pared by 5 bases and J by 4 bases, with 20 bases between. The CDR3 reads CASSPGGTGLGTEAFF. CDR3 in DNA: TGTGCCAGCAGCCCCGGAGGCACGGGGTTAGGCACTGAAGCTTTCTTT.

The gene calls are TRBV5-8 and TRBJ1-3; the match to TRBD1 covers 10 bases. Per germline, CDR1 SGHTS and CDR2 YDEGEE. The CDR3 length is 16 residues. V lost 4 bases and J lost 4; bases outside the gene matches: 8. The DNA of the CDR3 is TGTGCCAGCAGCAGCCGACAGGGGGCTACGGGAAACACCATATATTTT. The encoded protein is CASSSRQGATGNTIYF.

A single count supports this clone. This chain links TRBV10-3 with TRBJ2-5; D ambiguous. V lost 4 bases and J 3 bases, leaving 12 bases between the germline ends. This CDR3 has 14 residues. Germline loops: CDR1 ENHRY, CDR2 SYGVKD. The CDR3 spells CAISGPFEEETQYF. CDR3 DNA: TGTGCCATCAGTGGGCCATTCGAAGAAGAGACCCAGTACTTC.

The rearrangement links TRBV27 to TRBJ1-3; D is ambiguous. This CDR3 has 14 amino acids. V lost 4 bases to trimming and J lost 4 bases, with 11 bases between them. The germline gives CDR1 MNHEY, CDR2 SMNVEV (reference sequence). CDR3 residues: CASSYSPGGNTIYF. The DNA for the CDR3 is TGTGCCAGCAGTTACTCACCGGGGGGAAACACCATATATTTT.

The V gene is TRBV25-1, the J gene TRBJ1-4; 7 bases align to TRBD1. Germline trimming cut 6 bases from V and 4 bases from J; bases unmatched to any gene: 5. Germline CDR1 is MGHDK and CDR2 is SYGVNS. The CDR3 consists of 14 residues. The DNA of the CDR3 is TGTGCCAGCAGCCCGGGACAGAGTAATGAAAAACTGTTTTTT. It specifies CASSPGQSNEKLFF.

The V and J genes are TRBV25-1 and TRBJ2-2; weak D call: TRBD2 (5 bases). The V gene lost 3 bases and the J gene lost 7 bases, with 12 bases spanning the gap. There are 14 residues in the CDR3. Germline V CDR1 and CDR2: MGHDK, SYGVNS. In nucleotides, the CDR3 is TGTGCCAGCAGTGATAGAGGGTGGGGCGGGGAGCTGTTTTTT. Amino acids: CASSDRGWGGELFF.